These 25 T cell receptor beta chains came from one sample sequenced in a study of T-cell memory formation after mild COVID-19. One entry per CDR3 protein results from TCRdb running MiXCR on the 5' RACE reads. The sample shows hundreds of thousands of distinct CDR3 sequences, less than 20% of them seen only once. The source material was PBMCs or a T cell subset sorted from them (not recorded which). These receptors all stem from a man aged 18 to 29 who had mild COVID-19 (a few samples of this study predate the infection). Cell type and time point are not known.

The chain joins TRBV29-1 to TRBJ1-2; a possible D gene is TRBD1 (5 bases). With 5 bases removed from V and 8 bases from J, the gap between germline ends came to 12 bases. The CDR3 is 11 amino acids. Germline lookup yields CDR1 SQVTM and CDR2 ANQGSEA. CDR3 sequence (DNA): TGCAGCGTTCGGGACCGGGAAGGCTACACCTTC. This encodes CSVRDREGYTF.

This chain links TRBV7-2 with TRBJ2-4; either TRBD1 or TRBD2 may supply D (5 bases each). CDR3 length: 18 amino acids. In germline, CDR1 is SGHTA, CDR2 FQGNSA. V was pared by 0 bases and J by 1 base, with 16 bases between. In DNA, the CDR3 is TGTGCCAGCAGCTTAGCGGGGGTTGCCCCGTCGGCCAAAAACATTCAGTACTTC. Its translation is CASSLAGVAPSAKNIQYF.

The rearrangement joins TRBV4-3 to TRBJ2-7, with 7 bases lining up with TRBD2. Looked up from germline, CDR1 is LGHNA and CDR2 is YSLEER. V shed 1 base, J shed 7 bases, and the junction held 4 bases outside the gene matches. CDR3 length: 13 amino acids. This CDR3 reads CASSQGGGGEQYF. CDR3 nucleotides: TGCGCCAGCAGCCAAGGGGGGGGTGGTGAGCAGTACTTC.

The chain has TRBV12-3 or TRBV12-4 and TRBJ1-5; D gene unclear. This CDR3 has 13 amino acids. Trimming pared 2 bases from V and 7 bases from J, leaving 9 bases between. The CDR3 nucleotides read TGTGCCAGCAGTTTACCTCCCGGGCAGCCCCAGCATTTT. Its protein is CASSLPPGQPQHF.

This clonotype was seen a few times. J is TRBJ2-1 and V is TRBV5-1; 9 bases line up with TRBD1. The V segment lost 2 bases and the J segment 0 bases; nucleotides outside the gene matches: 9. Germline values: CDR1 SGHRS, CDR2 YFSETQ. The CDR3 extends over 18 amino acids. The CDR3 DNA follows: TGCGCCAGCAGCTTTCCCCCGCCGGGACAGGGCTCCTACAATGAGCAGTTCTTC. Encoded protein: CASSFPPPGQGSYNEQFF.

This rearrangement joins TRBV7-8 to TRBJ2-5; D is uncertain. Germline CDR1 SGHVS, CDR2 FQNEAQ. Deletions cut 8 bases from V and 9 bases from J, with 19 bases between. The CDR3 has 13 residues. The CDR3: CASAFGRVAAQYF. In DNA form, the CDR3 reads TGTGCCAGCGCATTTGGGCGCGTCGCGGCCCAGTACTTC.

J is TRBJ2-5 and V is TRBV5-1, with TRBD2 matching over 10 bases. Germline V CDR1 and CDR2: SGHRS, YFSETQ. The CDR3 runs to 15 residues. Trimming cost V 2 bases and J 1 base; bases outside gene matches: 2. The CDR3 coding sequence is TGCGCCAGCAGCTTACTAGCGGGGCCCCAAGAGACCCAGTACTTC. Translating gives CASSLLAGPQETQYF.

The V call is TRBV11-2, the J call TRBJ2-5; no firm D call. Trimming pared 5 bases from V and 5 bases from J, leaving 12 bases between. Germline V gene data show CDR1 as SGHAT and CDR2 as FQNNGV. This CDR3 is built from 13 residues. The CDR3 spells CASSPPPTETQYF. CDR3 DNA sequence: TGTGCCAGCAGCCCTCCCCCTACGGAGACCCAGTACTTC.

This clonotype was seen a few times. CDR3 sequence (DNA): TGCGCCAGCAGCCAAGATCTCGGCAGGGGCCTAAATTCACCCCTCCACTTT. Translation gives CASSQDLGRGLNSPLHF. The chain has TRBV4-3 and TRBJ1-6, with a weak D call TRBD1 (6 bases). Trimming removed 0 bases from V and 7 bases from J, with 16 bases in between. This CDR3 is built from 17 residues. Germline loops: CDR1 LGHNA, CDR2 YSLEER.

This clonotype has a handful of counts. The genes are TRBV4-3 and TRBJ1-6; a possible D gene is TRBD1 (6 bases). This CDR3 has 13 amino acids. Germline V lookup: CDR1 LGHNA, CDR2 YSLEER. V was shortened by 1 base and J by 13 bases, with 11 bases between the two germline ends. DNA of the CDR3: TGCGCCAGCAGCCAAGTACAGGGAAAGCCCCTCCACTTT. Translated: CASSQVQGKPLHF.

The genes are TRBV19 and TRBJ1-2; no firm D call. The CDR3 sequence is 12 residues long. Germline V gene lookup returns CDR1 LNHDA and CDR2 SQIVND (reference sequence). V lost 5 bases and J 4 bases, leaving 8 bases between the germline ends. The CDR3 sequence is CASSVDSYGYTF. In DNA, the CDR3 is TGTGCCAGTAGTGTCGACTCCTATGGCTACACCTTC.

In DNA, the CDR3 is TGTGCCAGCAGCTTCCGGGGAGCGGACGAGCAGTACGTC. This gives the protein CASSFRGADEQYV. J is TRBJ2-7 and V is TRBV5-4; tentatively, D is TRBD2 (5 bases). The CDR3 runs 13 residues. Germline CDR1 SGHNT, CDR2 YYREEE (reference sequence). V shed 2 bases and J shed 5 bases, with 11 bases lying between them.

This clonotype was recorded a few times. The V and J genes are TRBV12-3 or TRBV12-4 and TRBJ1-5; D is ambiguous. The V and J ends lost 7 bases and 7 bases respectively, with 11 bases between them. CDR3 length: 12 amino acids. The CDR3: CASTFLGQPQHF. DNA of the CDR3: TGTGCCAGCACCTTTTTAGGGCAGCCCCAGCATTTT.

This clonotype was detected ten times or more. The chain joins TRBV7-2 to TRBJ2-5; TRBD2 matches at 9 bases. The ends lost 6 bases at V and 3 bases at J; junction bases unmatched: 5. This CDR3 is built from 14 residues. Germline assignment: CDR1 SGHTA and CDR2 FQGNSA. The CDR3 loop is CASSYQRGEETQYF. The DNA for the CDR3 is TGTGCCAGCAGTTATCAGCGGGGGGAAGAGACCCAGTACTTC.

A few counts support this clonotype. The chain employs TRBV3-1 and TRBJ2-1; 10 bases align to TRBD2. V dropped 3 bases and J dropped 7; count of bases not matched to a gene: 9. The germline CDR1 and CDR2 sequences are LGHDT and YNNKEL (reference sequence). The CDR3 has 16 residues. This CDR3 is CASSHFSVAGGNEQFF. The CDR3 DNA reads TGTGCCAGCAGCCATTTTTCGGTAGCGGGGGGAAATGAGCAGTTCTTC.

This clonotype was seen only a few times. The J gene is TRBJ1-1, the V gene TRBV4-1; tentative D call: TRBD1 (5 bases). V lost 4 bases, J lost 11 bases, and 29 bases lay in between. The CDR3 covers 17 residues. CDR1 is MGHRA, CDR2 YSYEKL, per germline. The CDR3 spells CASSPRRSGMEWDGAFF. CDR3 sequence (DNA): TGCGCCAGCAGCCCCAGGCGGTCAGGGATGGAATGGGATGGTGCTTTCTTT.

In its sample, this clonotype was seen a few times. The J gene is TRBJ2-6, the V gene TRBV7-2, with unresolved D. Trimming removed 8 bases from V and 0 bases from J, with 11 bases in between. The CDR3 is 15 amino acids. CDR1 SGHTA and CDR2 FQGNSA come from the germline V gene. In DNA form, the CDR3 reads TGTGCCAGCGCCTCAAGAGACTCTGGGGCCAACGTCCTGACTTTC. Protein: CASASRDSGANVLTF.

The chain links TRBV25-1 to TRBJ2-5, with a tentative D call TRBD1 (6 bases). This CDR3 region has 16 residues. Germline lookup yields CDR1 MGHDK and CDR2 SYGVNS. Trimming took 3 bases from V and 1 from J, leaving 15 bases between them. CDR3 in amino acids: CASSDHDRTGQETQYF. The DNA for the CDR3 is TGTGCCAGCAGTGACCACGACAGGACGGGCCAAGAGACCCAGTACTTC.

V and J are TRBV7-8 and TRBJ2-3, with D maybe TRBD1 (5 bases). Trimming removed 5 bases at V and 1 base at J, with 10 bases between. Germline lookup yields CDR1 SGHVS and CDR2 FQNEAQ. There are 14 residues in the CDR3. The CDR3 DNA sequence: TGTGCCAGCAGCCGTCCAGGGCGCACAGATACGCAGTATTTT. Protein sequence: CASSRPGRTDTQYF.

In its sample, this clonotype was seen a few times. J is TRBJ1-2 and V is TRBV7-8, with 7 bases lining up with TRBD1. Trimming removed 4 bases from V and 3 bases from J; junction bases left unmatched: 5. From germline, CDR1 is SGHVS and CDR2 FQNEAQ. The length of the CDR3 is 14 residues. Written as DNA, the CDR3 is TGTGCCAGCAGCTCCACAGGGGTTGACTATGGCTACACCTTC. Translating it yields CASSSTGVDYGYTF.

This clonotype was recorded a few times. The J gene is TRBJ2-7, the V gene TRBV20-1; D remains ambiguous. The CDR3 has 15 amino acids. Per germline, CDR1 DFQATT and CDR2 SNEGSKA (reference sequence). V was shortened by 0 bases and J by 0 bases, with 12 bases between the two germline ends. Here the CDR3 reads CSARDVGSGSYEQYF. CDR3 nucleotides: TGCAGTGCTAGAGATGTGGGGTCTGGCTCCTACGAGCAGTACTTC.

For this clonotype: A read error may produce the germline difference seen at one junction end. This sequence joins TRBV2 and TRBJ2-7; 9 bases align to TRBD1. From germline, CDR1 is SNHLY and CDR2 FYNNEI. The CDR3 sequence is 15 residues long. For the CDR3, the DNA is TGTGCCATCAGTAGACCGGGACAGGGTGTCTACGAGCAGTACTTC. It codes for CAISRPGQGVYEQYF.

Only a few counts were recorded for this clonotype. V and J are TRBV6-5 and TRBJ1-1, with unresolved D. The CDR3 extends over 14 amino acids. Per germline, CDR1 MNHEY and CDR2 SVGAGI. The V end was cut by 6 bases, the J end by 1 base, with 12 bases between. The DNA for the CDR3 is TGTGCCAGCAGGGTAGGACGGCCGAACACTGAAGCTTTCTTT. Amino acids: CASRVGRPNTEAFF.

This clonotype was observed a handful of times. The chain combines TRBV29-1 with TRBJ2-2; TRBD1 matches at 7 bases. CDR3 length: 13 residues. J lost 3 bases, V lost 6 bases, and 4 bases had no gene match. Germline V CDR1 and CDR2: SQVTM, ANQGSEA. The CDR3, as DNA: TGCAGCGTCGGGACAGCTTACACCGGGGAGCTGTTTTTT. Its protein product is CSVGTAYTGELFF.

J is TRBJ2-7 and V is TRBV12-3 or TRBV12-4; D remains ambiguous. This CDR3 comprises 13 residues. Between the trimmed V and J ends, which lost 2 bases and 6 bases, there was a span of 11 bases. The CDR3 sequence: CASSLREIGEQYF. The CDR3, as DNA: TGTGCCAGCAGTTTACGCGAGATCGGCGAGCAGTACTTC.